This passage covers 27 T cell receptor beta chains from one sample sequenced in a study of PD-1 blockade in classical Hodgkin lymphoma. The repertoire was sequenced with immunoSEQ multiplex PCR; TCRdb's copy has only in-frame clones and lacks some. The sample consists of 22,000 or so clones, 80% of them appearing once. All patients experienced relapse after autologous stem cell transplantation, and brentuximab vedotin exposure was variable. Specimen: peripheral blood mononuclear cells (PBMCs), collected before the second cycle of nivolumab. These receptors were collected from a human donor with classical Hodgkin lymphoma.

The rearrangement joins TRBV7-9 to TRBJ2-1, with 9 bases fitting TRBD2. The J segment lost 8 bases and the V segment lost 1 base, leaving 9 bases of the junction unmatched. The CDR3 totals 16 residues. Germline CDR1 and CDR2: SEHNR and FQNEAQ (reference sequence). The CDR3 loop reads CASSLVAGGPVYEQFF. The CDR3, as DNA: TGTGCCAGCAGCTTAGTGGCGGGAGGGCCTGTATATGAGCAGTTCTTC.

The chain links TRBV6-6 to TRBJ2-1; no firm D call. The germline V gene has CDR1 MNHNY and CDR2 SVGAGI (reference sequence). V was clipped by 2 bases and J by 5 bases, with 7 bases between them. The CDR3 contains 13 residues. In nucleotides, the CDR3 is TGTGCCAGCAGTTACAGGGAACACAATGAGCAGTTCTTC. It specifies CASSYREHNEQFF.

This chain joins TRBV5-1 and TRBJ2-2; 10 bases are shared with TRBD1. Looked up from germline, CDR1 is SGHRS and CDR2 is YFSETQ. After removal of 6 bases from V and 4 bases from J, the junction contained 6 bases not matched to a gene. The CDR3 covers 15 residues. For the CDR3, the DNA is TGCGCCAGCAACCTGAGACAGGGGGCCACCGGGGAGCTGTTTTTT. Translation: CASNLRQGATGELFF.

V usage is TRBV4-2 and J usage is TRBJ1-2, with 7 positions matching TRBD1. This CDR3 has 16 amino acids. J gave up 4 bases and V 0 bases, and 8 bases lay outside the gene matches. The germline gives CDR1 LGHNA, CDR2 YNFKEQ. CDR3 nucleotides: TGTGCCAGCAGCCAAGACCTTTATGACAGGGCCTATGGCTACACCTTC. Translated, it gives CASSQDLYDRAYGYTF.

J is TRBJ2-1 and V is TRBV7-2; D uncertain. Germline V CDR1 and CDR2: SGHTA, FQGNSA. The CDR3 covers 12 residues. The V end lost 4 bases, the J end lost 7 bases, and 8 bases lay between the germline ends. As DNA, the CDR3 is TGTGCCAGCAGCTACCCCGGGAATGAGCAGTTCTTC. It codes for CASSYPGNEQFF.

This clone was recorded only once. CDR3 DNA sequence: TGTGCCAGCAGCTTCCGGACTAGCGGGAGGAAAATATCGGACAATGAGCAGTTCTTC. Amino acids: CASSFRTSGRKISDNEQFF. The chain has TRBV9 and TRBJ2-1, with 14 bases aligning to TRBD2. The CDR3 covers 19 residues. The germline V gene has CDR1 SGDLS and CDR2 YYNGEE. J lost 5 bases, V lost 4 bases, and 14 bases had no gene match.

The chain joins TRBV6-5 to TRBJ2-7; a possible D gene is TRBD1 (6 bases). This CDR3 has 14 residues. Between the trimmed V and J ends, which lost 7 bases and 5 bases, there was a span of 18 bases. Germline V gene sequence: CDR1 MNHEY, CDR2 SVGAGI. For the CDR3, the DNA is TGTGCCAGCAACCCGACAGGCGAGGTAAACGAGCAGTACTTC. Translating it yields CASNPTGEVNEQYF.

The rearrangement links TRBV5-1 to TRBJ2-7; D is undetermined. This CDR3 is built from 12 residues. V was shortened by 1 base and J by 4 bases, with 6 bases between the two germline ends. Per the germline V gene, CDR1 is SGHRS and CDR2 is YFSETQ. The CDR3, as DNA: TGCGCCAGCAGCTTGACTGGGTACGAGCAGTACTTC. Protein: CASSLTGYEQYF.

This clone was observed a few times. This sequence joins TRBV6-6 and TRBJ1-2; D remains ambiguous. In germline, CDR1 is MNHNY, CDR2 SVGAGI (reference sequence). This CDR3 spans 14 amino acids. V was trimmed by 0 bases and J by 6 bases, leaving 11 bases between them. The CDR3 protein is CASSYSPGLNGYTF. CDR3 in DNA: TGTGCCAGCAGTTACTCCCCGGGTCTTAATGGCTACACCTTC.

CDR3 DNA: TGTGCCAGCAGCAATGGACAGCATCAAGCTTTCTTT. Protein: CASSNGQHQAFF. The chain employs TRBV27 and TRBJ1-1; a weak D match, TRBD1 (6 bases). Germline values: CDR1 MNHEY, CDR2 SMNVEV (reference sequence). The V gene lost 6 bases and the J gene lost 9 bases, with 14 bases spanning the gap. CDR3 length: 12 residues.

V and J are TRBV6-5 and TRBJ1-6; no firm D call. Germline V lookup: CDR1 MNHEY, CDR2 SVGAGI. CDR3 length equals 14 residues. The V end lost 0 bases, the J end lost 6 bases, and 6 bases lay between the germline ends. CDR3 residues: CASSYSWSNSPLHF. The CDR3 DNA is TGTGCCAGCAGTTACTCGTGGTCTAATTCACCCCTCCACTTT.

The genes are TRBV15 and TRBJ2-3; either TRBD1 or TRBD2 may supply D (6 bases each). The germline V and J ends were trimmed by 11 bases and 0 bases, with 12 bases remaining between them. The CDR3 runs 13 residues. Germline V gene sequence: CDR1 LNHNV, CDR2 YYDKDF (reference sequence). DNA for the CDR3: TGTGCCTTCTCGGGGGCGAGCACAGATACGCAGTATTTT. Translated, it gives CAFSGASTDTQYF.

V and J are TRBV15 and TRBJ1-1; TRBD1 might be the D (5 bases). The CDR3 contains 15 residues. Germline lookup yields CDR1 LNHNV and CDR2 YYDKDF (reference sequence). Trimming shortened V by 0 bases and J by 6 bases, and 14 bases separated the two germline ends. This CDR3 is CATSRERLGTAEAFF. Here the CDR3 DNA reads TGTGCCACCAGCAGAGAGAGGCTGGGGACCGCTGAAGCTTTCTTT.

The V call is TRBV7-9, the J call TRBJ2-1; 9 nucleotides agree with TRBD1. Losses at the gene ends were 4 bases for V and 14 bases for J; bases not matched to a gene: 6. This CDR3 comprises 12 residues. The germline V gene has CDR1 SEHNR and CDR2 FQNEAQ (reference sequence). CDR3: CASSWDREGKFF. DNA for the CDR3: TGTGCCAGCAGCTGGGACAGGGAAGGGAAGTTCTTC. The full variable domain, with the rest looked up from reference TRBV7-9 and TRBJ2-1, is DTGVSQNPRHKITKRGQNVTFRCDPISEHNRLYWYRQTLGQGPEFLTYFQNEAQLEKSRLLSDRFSAERPKGSFSTLEIQRTEQGDSAMYLCASSWDREGKFFGPGTRLTVL.

This clone appeared a single time. This chain links TRBV2 with TRBJ2-1; 9 positions match TRBD1. The junction had 13 bases not matched to a gene; V was cut back by 10 bases and J by 9 bases. Per germline, CDR1 SNHLY and CDR2 FYNNEI. The CDR3 length is 14 residues. CDR3 nucleotide sequence: TGTGCCACGGAACAGGGGGCTCACGGTGGTGAGCAGTTCTTC. Protein product: CATEQGAHGGEQFF.

About this clone itself: One end of the junction does not line up with germline, which may come from a read error. The CDR3 is CASSEAGRVSGPF. In nucleotides, the CDR3 is TGTGCCAGCAGTGAGGCAGGTCGGGTTAGCGGGCCTTTC. J is TRBJ2-7 and V is TRBV2; 7 bases match TRBD2. The CDR3 consists of 13 residues. The V gene's germline CDR1 is SNHLY and CDR2 FYNNEI.

This clone was observed a few times. This rearrangement joins TRBV6-5 to TRBJ1-4; D unresolved. Trimming stripped 3 bases from V and 3 bases from J, with 11 bases between. The CDR3 length is 15 residues. CDR1 and CDR2 (germline): MNHEY, SVGAGI. CDR3: CASSYTTGPNEKLFF. The CDR3 bases are TGTGCCAGCAGTTATACGACCGGTCCTAATGAAAAACTGTTTTTT.

The chain couples TRBV5-1 to TRBJ2-3; a weak D match, TRBD1 (5 bases). The CDR3 consists of 14 residues. The V gene's germline CDR1 is SGHRS and CDR2 YFSETQ. Trimming took 3 bases from V and 1 from J, leaving 9 bases between them. Here the CDR3 DNA reads TGCGCCAGCAGCTCTCAGGGTGGCACAGATACGCAGTATTTT. Translation gives CASSSQGGTDTQYF.

The V and J genes are TRBV9 and TRBJ2-3, with 7 bases matching TRBD1. J gave up 1 base and V 4 bases, and 9 bases lay outside the gene matches. Germline V gene data show CDR1 as SGDLS and CDR2 as YYNGEE. There are 16 residues in the CDR3. CDR3: CASSPTRTGRTDTQYF. The CDR3 nucleotides read TGTGCCAGCAGCCCCACCAGGACAGGTCGCACAGATACGCAGTATTTT.

This chain connects TRBV27 to TRBJ2-7; D possibly matches TRBD1 or TRBD2 (5 bases each). CDR1 is MNHEY, CDR2 SMNVEV, per germline (reference sequence). There are 13 residues in the CDR3. V lost 6 bases, J lost 5 bases, and 14 bases lay in between. DNA for the CDR3: TGTGCCAGCAGGTCCCTCCCGGGGCACGAGCAGTACTTC. Protein: CASRSLPGHEQYF.

This sequence joins TRBV5-4 and TRBJ2-1; 10 bases align to TRBD2. From germline, CDR1 is SGHNT and CDR2 YYREEE (reference sequence). The CDR3 runs to 17 residues. Germline trimming cut 4 bases from V and 8 bases from J; bases unmatched to any gene: 15. The CDR3 region is CASSVRSSGRRQDEQFF. The CDR3 region has the DNA TGTGCCAGCAGCGTACGATCTAGCGGGAGAAGGCAGGATGAGCAGTTCTTC.

This chain uses TRBV21-1 with TRBJ2-7; the table's D call, TRBD1, has no DNA check behind it. TRBV21-1 is an annotated pseudogene. CDR3 length: 16 residues. Written as DNA, the CDR3 is TGTGCCAGCAGCAATGGTCCCGGACAGGGCTCCTACGAGCAGTACGTC. Its protein product is CASSNGPGQGSYEQYV.

This CDR3 is CASSLQGAVGNTIYF. Written as DNA, the CDR3 is TGTGCCAGCAGTTTACAGGGGGCTGTTGGAAACACCATATATTTT. The V and J genes are TRBV28 and TRBJ1-3, with TRBD1 matching over 8 bases. With V trimmed by 2 bases and J by 3 bases, 3 bases remained unmatched. In germline, CDR1 is MDHEN, CDR2 SYDVKM. This CDR3 has 15 amino acids.

J is TRBJ2-2 and V is TRBV5-1; D gene unclear. This CDR3 is 13 amino acids long. From germline, CDR1 is SGHRS and CDR2 YFSETQ. V dropped 4 bases and J dropped 6 bases, with 10 bases sitting between them. The CDR3 reads CASSERISGELFF. In DNA form, the CDR3 reads TGCGCCAGCAGCGAGAGGATCTCCGGGGAGCTGTTTTTT.

This clone is judged medium-sized. The J gene is TRBJ2-7, the V gene TRBV19; 10 bases agree with TRBD2. The CDR3 covers 14 residues. Germline assignment: CDR1 LNHDA and CDR2 SQIVND (reference sequence). With V trimmed by 3 bases and J by 7 bases, 6 bases remained unmatched. The CDR3, as DNA: TGTGCCAGTAGTATCGGGCTAGCGGGAGTTGAGCAGTACTTC. It codes for CASSIGLAGVEQYF.

This chain links TRBV29-1 with TRBJ1-2; D not resolved. Between the trimmed V and J ends, which lost 3 bases and 0 bases, there was a span of 14 bases. CDR3 length: 15 amino acids. From germline, CDR1 is SQVTM and CDR2 ANQGSEA. The CDR3 nucleotides are TGCAGCGTTGAGGAGGCGGAAGCCACTAACTATGGCTACACCTTC. The encoded protein is CSVEEAEATNYGYTF.

The CDR3 DNA follows: TGCAGCGTGTTGGAGACAGGAGCCTACGAGCAGTACGTC. It codes for CSVLETGAYEQYV. The V call is TRBV29-1, the J call TRBJ2-7; TRBD1 is a possible D gene (6 bases). Germline loops: CDR1 SQVTM, CDR2 ANQGSEA. Trimming stripped 6 bases from V and 2 bases from J, with 14 bases between. The CDR3 runs to 13 residues.